This TCR beta chain appears in the sequencing data of a study of beta chain features in type 1 diabetes. As for the study in general: Cell yields, gender and age were similar in healthy donors and patients. Points from the study as a whole: Type 1 diabetes patients had moderately but significantly shorter TCRB CDR3s in all four CD4+ subsets. When cDNA is sequenced, cells with high TCR expression could be over-represented.

The study reverse transcribed the entire isolated RNA, so it sequenced expressed TCRB transcripts. TCRdb keeps only in-frame clones here, not all; method: immunoSEQ multiplex PCR. Of hundreds of thousands of clones listed, about 70% were seen once; the top ten hold approximately 0.053%. Each sorted population was over 98% pure. Comments on this clone: What it binds is unknown.

Trimming took off 1 base at V and 9 bases at J, with 7 bases between the two ends. The germline V gene encodes CDR1 DFQATT and CDR2 SNEGSKA (reference sequence). The CDR3 length is 11 residues. This sequence joins TRBV20-1 and TRBJ2-1; D gene uncertain. Source material: naive CD4+ T cells from blood. The clonotype was recovered from a man aged 25 to 40 in good health. The CDR3 region is CSARAPGEQFF. CDR3 DNA sequence: TGCAGTGCTAGAGCCCCAGGTGAGCAGTTCTTC.